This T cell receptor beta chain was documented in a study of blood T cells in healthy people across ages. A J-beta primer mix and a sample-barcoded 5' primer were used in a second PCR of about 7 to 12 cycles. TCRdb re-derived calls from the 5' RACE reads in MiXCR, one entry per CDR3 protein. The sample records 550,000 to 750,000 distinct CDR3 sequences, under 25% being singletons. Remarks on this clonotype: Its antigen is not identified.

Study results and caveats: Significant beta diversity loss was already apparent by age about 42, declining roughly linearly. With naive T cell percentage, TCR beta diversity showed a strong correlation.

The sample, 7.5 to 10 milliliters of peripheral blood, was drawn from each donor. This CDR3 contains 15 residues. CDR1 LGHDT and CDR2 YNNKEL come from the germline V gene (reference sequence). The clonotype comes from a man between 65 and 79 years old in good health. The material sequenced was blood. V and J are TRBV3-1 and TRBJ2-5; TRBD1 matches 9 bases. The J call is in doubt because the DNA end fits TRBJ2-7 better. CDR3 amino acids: CASSQIQGARYEQYF. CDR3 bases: TGTGCCAGCAGCCAAATACAGGGGGCTCGCTACGAGCAGTACTTC.